The clone carrying this T cell receptor (beta chain) came up a few times. It was with 60 Vbeta and 13 Jbeta primers that the PCR ran. Sequencing used immunoSEQ multiplex PCR; TCRdb keeps in-frame clones, though not all of them. The sample records about 180,000 clones, around 82% being singletons. These data belong to a study of cytomegalovirus exposure and HLA in healthy donors. Unmatched junction bases numbered 9, after V lost 4 bases and J lost 7 bases. This CDR3 contains 15 residues. The V gene's germline CDR1 is SGHTA and CDR2 FQGNSA. The chain has TRBV7-2 and TRBJ1-5; TRBD1 agrees at 8 bases. This receptor was taken from a man aged 40-49 years in good health and CMV-seronegative. Specimen: PBMCs. In DNA form, the CDR3 reads TGTGCCAGCAGCTCCGACAGGGGTAGTTTCCAGCCCCAGCATTTT. Translating gives CASSSDRGSFQPQHF.